This T cell receptor beta chain came from a study of blood T cell repertoires in COVID-19 (dated by TCRdb to the early 2020s). In the study overall: Samples covering the acute and convalescent phases of COVID-19 were provided by collaborators in the United States, Italy and Spain. The prospective study material was composed of cDNA or gDNA derived from T cells, B-cell-depleted T cells, or PBMCs. Deeply sampled blood TCRbeta repertoires from subjects exposed to, actively infected with, or recovered from COVID-19 were included in the dataset. The repertoires were made available in a free public database intended to serve as a resource for research on the immune response to SARS-CoV-2. Samples came from the ongoing ImmuneRACE study (first 160 participants) plus 1,254 subjects from 6 global collaborators. The sample metadata nearly always contained a de-identified subject ID, COVID-19 status, age in years and sex. Where available, HLA class I and class II types were obtained from metadata supplied by the sample provider rather than from assay-based typing. Broad study findings and their caveats: The quantity of clinical and demographic metadata differed by source and by participant and was supplied without curation.

Trimming at the junction amounts to 4 bases on V and 0 bases on J, and the germline ends lie 13 bases apart. There are 16 amino acids in the CDR3, from cysteine to phenylalanine inclusive. Just the 48-base CDR3 DNA is kept, in frame starting at base 1. CDR1 and CDR2 (LNHDA, SQIVND) derive from the germline V gene (reference sequence). Collaborating institutions collected whole blood in K2EDTA tubes following their own protocols. For TCRbeta analysis, collaborators shipped samples in one of three forms: frozen whole blood, isolated PBMCs, or DNA extracted from either of those sample types. TCRbeta CDR3 regions were amplified from genomic DNA using the immunoSEQ Assay, a bias-controlled multiplex PCR. On the authors' methods: The number of nucleated cells in each sample was estimated by amplification of reference gene primers within the assay. Sequence reads were collapsed and filtered to measure the absolute abundance of every unique TCRbeta CDR3 rearrangement. Productive Simpson clonality was computed per sample as the square root of Simpson's diversity index over productive rearrangements. TCRdb's version of the immuneACCESS table is confined to in-frame rearrangements and falls short of the full clone set. An unresolved V gene accounts for under half of the shortfall where checked; the remainder is of unknown origin. The V and J calls and clone size were taken over from that table, and D and trimming were inferred from the DNA. Recorded for this sample are around 72,000 clones; roughly 88% of them occurred a single time. The ten largest make up over 25% of the sample.

A note on this clone: Its antigen remains undetermined. Base quality data are lacking; no much larger clone is found one base away.

The clonotype was recovered from a middle-aged man with acute or convalescent COVID-19. Sequenced sample: peripheral blood. In this chain, TRBV19 is recombined with TRBJ1-5; TRBD1 is a possible D gene, resting on 5 matching bases. The CDR3 amino acid sequence is: CASSTTGAYSNQPQHF. The sequenced DNA: TGTGCCAGTAGTACAACAGGTGCCTATAGCAATCAGCCCCAGCATTTT. The reference TRBV19 and TRBJ1-5 proteins fill in what lies around the CDR3, so the full variable domain reads DGGITQSPKYLFRKEGQNVTLSCEQNLNHDAMYWYRQDPGQGLRLIYYSQIVNDFQKGDIAEGYSVSREKKESFPLTVTSAQKNPTAFYLCASSTTGAYSNQPQHFGDGTRLSIL.